The 18 T cell receptor beta chains below all came from one sample that was sequenced in a study of radiotherapy plus CTLA-4 blockade in lung cancer. The assay was immunoSEQ multiplex PCR, and TCRdb's table has in-frame clones only and misses some. The sample holds tens of thousands of clones, around four fifths seen once. The material sequenced was peripheral blood, taken from a patient treated with radiotherapy plus ipilimumab. The receptors were gathered from a human donor with non-small cell lung cancer who had a partial response to radiotherapy plus ipilimumab.

The chain uses TRBV4-2 and TRBJ2-5; D is unresolved. The J call is in doubt because the DNA end fits TRBJ2-7 better. The CDR3 totals 13 residues. Per the germline V gene, CDR1 is LGHNA and CDR2 is YNFKEQ. CDR3 protein: CASSRDISYEQYF. In DNA, the CDR3 is TGTGCCAGCAGCCGTGATATCTCCTACGAGCAGTACTTC.

The rearrangement uses TRBV5-6 and TRBJ1-1, with D maybe TRBD1 (6 bases). V lost 1 base and J lost 7, with 11 bases in between. The CDR3 covers 13 residues. Per the germline V gene, CDR1 is SGHDT and CDR2 is YYEEEE. The DNA of the CDR3 is TGTGCCAGCAGCTTGTTGGGGGCGGATGAAGCTTTCTTT. Translation: CASSLLGADEAFF.

The V call is TRBV9, the J call TRBJ2-7; 11 bases fit TRBD1. Trimming cost V 2 bases and J 7 bases; bases outside gene matches: 8. CDR1 and CDR2 (germline): SGDLS, YYNGEE. The CDR3 contains 15 residues. This CDR3 reads CASSVWGQGDGEQYF. In nucleotides, the CDR3 is TGTGCCAGCAGCGTTTGGGGACAGGGGGATGGGGAGCAGTACTTC.

This sequence joins TRBV6-1 and TRBJ2-1, with 14 bases fitting TRBD2. CDR1 and CDR2 (germline): MNHNS, SASEGT. Unmatched junction bases numbered 16, after V lost 4 bases and J lost 14 bases. The CDR3 is 17 amino acids. The CDR3 coding sequence is TGTGCCAGCAGTGGAGGACTAGCGGGGGGCTACGTTGGGAAGAAGTTCTTC. Encoded protein: CASSGGLAGGYVGKKFF.

The chain has TRBV6-1 and TRBJ1-2; 9 bases are a match to TRBD1. This CDR3 region has 14 residues. Germline V gene data show CDR1 as MNHNS and CDR2 as SASEGT. V trimming: 6 bases; J trimming: 0 bases; junction bases outside the gene matches: 2. CDR3 in DNA: TGTGCCAGCAGAAGGGACAGGGCTAACTATGGCTACACCTTC. Protein: CASRRDRANYGYTF.

The V and J genes are TRBV4-3 and TRBJ2-3, with 8 bases matching TRBD2. The CDR3 loop spans 15 amino acids. With 0 bases clipped from V and 4 bases from J, the junction kept 3 bases outside the gene matches. CDR1 LGHNA and CDR2 YSLEER come from the germline V gene. The CDR3 DNA sequence: TGCGCCAGCAGCCAAGAGGGGACTAGTGCAGATACGCAGTATTTT. Translated: CASSQEGTSADTQYF.

Here the CDR3 reads CASSFGTEYNSPLHF. As DNA, the CDR3 is TGCGCCAGCAGCTTCGGGACAGAGTATAATTCACCCCTCCACTTT. The gene calls are TRBV5-1 and TRBJ1-6, with TRBD1 identical over 7 bases. From germline, CDR1 is SGHRS and CDR2 YFSETQ. The length of the CDR3 is 15 residues. J lost 4 bases, V lost 2 bases, and 3 bases had no gene match.

The rearrangement links TRBV2 to TRBJ1-1, with D possibly TRBD1 on 6 matching bases. CDR1 is SNHLY and CDR2 is FYNNEI in the germline V gene. Trimming pared 7 bases from V and 1 base from J, leaving 13 bases between. The CDR3 sequence is 14 residues long. The CDR3 sequence: CASTVQGWNTEAFF. The CDR3 DNA follows: TGTGCCAGCACCGTACAGGGATGGAACACTGAAGCTTTCTTT.

In this sample, this clone turned up once. The J gene is TRBJ1-5, the V gene TRBV2; maybe TRBD1 (5 bases). CDR1 is SNHLY and CDR2 is FYNNEI in the germline V gene. The CDR3 extends over 14 amino acids. With 6 bases removed from V and 4 bases from J, the gap between germline ends came to 13 bases. This chain's CDR3 is CASSLDRVNQPQHF. In DNA, the CDR3 is TGTGCCAGCAGCCTCGACAGAGTAAATCAGCCCCAGCATTTT. Full variable domain (outside the CDR3, taken from reference TRBV2 and TRBJ1-5): EPEVTQTPSHQVTQMGQEVILRCVPISNHLYFYWYRQILGQKVEFLVSFYNNEISEKSEIFDDQFSVERPDGSNFTLKIRSTKLEDSAMYFCASSLDRVNQPQHFGDGTRLSIL.

V is TRBV9 and J is TRBJ1-4; D unresolved. CDR1 and CDR2 (germline): SGDLS, YYNGEE. The CDR3 totals 16 residues. Deletions cut 4 bases from V and 8 bases from J, with 21 bases between. CDR3 coding DNA: TGTGCCAGCAGCATAGAAGACGCACTCGGCGGAGAAAAACTGTTTTTT. Translation: CASSIEDALGGEKLFF.

This clone has more than one count but fewer than ten. The gene calls are TRBV4-1 and TRBJ1-2, with a weak D call TRBD1 (6 bases). CDR3 length equals 16 residues. The germline CDR1 and CDR2 sequences are MGHRA and YSYEKL. V lost 0 bases and J 0 bases, leaving 11 bases between the germline ends. The CDR3 bases are TGCGCCAGCAGCCAAGACTGGACAGCCTCTAACTATGGCTACACCTTC. Amino acids: CASSQDWTASNYGYTF.

The chain combines TRBV19 with TRBJ1-6, with a tentative D call TRBD1 (6 bases). Germline assignment: CDR1 LNHDA and CDR2 SQIVND (reference sequence). The V end lost 0 bases, the J end lost 6 bases, and 6 bases lay between the germline ends. This CDR3 is built from 14 residues. The CDR3 DNA reads as TGTGCCAGTAGTATAGACAGGGGTAATTCACCCCTCCACTTT. This codes for CASSIDRGNSPLHF.

The chain uses TRBV28 and TRBJ2-7, with 7 bases lining up with TRBD1. The junction had 5 bases not matched to a gene; V was cut back by 6 bases and J by 0 bases. Germline values: CDR1 MDHEN, CDR2 SYDVKM. This CDR3 region has 14 residues. CDR3 in DNA: TGTGCCAGCAGGAGGGACAGCAGCTCCTACGAGCAGTACTTC. This codes for CASRRDSSSYEQYF.

This chain links TRBV6-6 with TRBJ2-7; 7 bases map to TRBD2. CDR3 size: 12 residues. V shed 2 bases and J 6 bases; nucleotides not matched to a gene: 1. CDR1 is MNHNY and CDR2 is SVGAGI in the germline V gene (reference sequence). CDR3 bases: TGTGCCAGCAGTTACGGCGGGGGCGAGCAGTACTTC. It translates to CASSYGGGEQYF.

The chain joins TRBV6-5 to TRBJ2-3; TRBD1 matches 9 bases. The CDR3 has 16 residues. V was pared by 4 bases and J by 6 bases, with 11 bases of the junction left unmatched. Germline V gene lookup returns CDR1 MNHEY and CDR2 SVGAGI. The CDR3 DNA is TGTGCCAGCAGTTCGTCCGGGACAGGGAGTTTGGATACGCAGTATTTT. Translating it yields CASSSSGTGSLDTQYF.

This chain joins TRBV5-1 and TRBJ2-2; 9 positions match TRBD1. The length of the CDR3 is 15 residues. CDR1 and CDR2 from the germline V gene are SGHRS and YFSETQ. Germline trimming cut 4 bases from V and 7 bases from J; bases unmatched to any gene: 8. CDR3 DNA sequence: TGCGCCAGCAGCGCCACGGGACAGGGTATCGGGGAGCTGTTTTTT. Protein product: CASSATGQGIGELFF.

The CDR3 sequence is CASRQESSSGNTIYF. The CDR3 DNA reads as TGTGCCAGCCGACAGGAGTCCAGCTCTGGAAACACCATATATTTT. The chain combines TRBV2 with TRBJ1-3; possible D gene TRBD1, 6 bases. CDR1 and CDR2 (germline): SNHLY, FYNNEI. This CDR3 comprises 15 residues. The V gene lost 8 bases and the J gene lost 0 bases, with 14 bases spanning the gap.

This chain joins TRBV6-5 and TRBJ2-2; D is unresolved. Germline CDR1 MNHEY, CDR2 SVGAGI. Trimming stripped 2 bases from V and 7 bases from J, with 8 bases between. The CDR3 runs 13 residues. The CDR3 protein is CASSYGRHGELFF. The CDR3 nucleotides are TGTGCCAGCAGTTACGGCAGACACGGGGAGCTGTTTTTT.